Below, one TCR beta chain is given with its context. No antigen is known for it. The sample is drawn from a study of shared clonotypes between healthy human individuals. About the research overall: Researchers drew samples from a couple of women and a few men aged 18 to 49. Study-wide results and limits: It was observed that roughly 4.8% of naive CD4 clonotypes were shared across several donors.

Clones were sequenced by immunoSEQ multiplex PCR, and TCRdb holds only the in-frame ones, with some missing. The sample yields about 680,000 clones, 73% seen once. Germline V lookup: CDR1 SEHNR, CDR2 FQNEAQ (reference sequence). Trimming left V 2 bases short and J 3 bases short, with 7 bases between. The CDR3 is 13 residues long. The origin of this receptor is a young woman in good health. The sample consisted of memory CD4+ T cells sorted from blood. Stated subset: CD45RA-negative fraction. The chain is built from TRBV7-9 and TRBJ1-2; D gene ambiguous. In DNA form, the CDR3 reads TGTGCCAGCAGCTTAAGCAGGTACTATGGCTACACCTTC. Amino acid sequence: CASSLSRYYGYTF.